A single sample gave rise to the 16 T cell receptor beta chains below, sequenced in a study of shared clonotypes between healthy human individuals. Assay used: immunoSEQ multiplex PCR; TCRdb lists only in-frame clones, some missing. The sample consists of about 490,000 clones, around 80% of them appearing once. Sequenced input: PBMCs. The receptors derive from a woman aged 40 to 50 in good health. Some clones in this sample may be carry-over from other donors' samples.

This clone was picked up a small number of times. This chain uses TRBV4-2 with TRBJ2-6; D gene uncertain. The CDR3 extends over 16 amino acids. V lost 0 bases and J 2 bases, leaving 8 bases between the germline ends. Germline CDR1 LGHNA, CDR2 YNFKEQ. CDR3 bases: TGTGCCAGCAGCCAAGAAGGAGTGACTGGGGCCAACGTCCTGACTTTC. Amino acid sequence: CASSQEGVTGANVLTF.

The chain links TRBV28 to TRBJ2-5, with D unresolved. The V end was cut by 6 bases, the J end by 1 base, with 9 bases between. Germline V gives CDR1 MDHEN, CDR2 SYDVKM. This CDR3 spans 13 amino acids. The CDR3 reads CASRAATQETQYF. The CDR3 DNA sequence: TGTGCCAGCAGGGCGGCCACCCAAGAGACCCAGTACTTC.

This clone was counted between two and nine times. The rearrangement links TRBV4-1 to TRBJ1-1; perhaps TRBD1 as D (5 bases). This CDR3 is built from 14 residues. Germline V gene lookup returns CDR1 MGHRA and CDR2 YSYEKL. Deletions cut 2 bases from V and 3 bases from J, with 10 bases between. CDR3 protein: CASSQPQGDTEAFF. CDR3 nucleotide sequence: TGCGCCAGCAGCCAACCTCAGGGAGACACTGAAGCTTTCTTT.

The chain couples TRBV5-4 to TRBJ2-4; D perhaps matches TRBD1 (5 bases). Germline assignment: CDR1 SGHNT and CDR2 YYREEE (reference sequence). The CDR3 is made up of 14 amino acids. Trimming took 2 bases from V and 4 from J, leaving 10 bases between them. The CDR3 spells CASSFIDSKNIQYF. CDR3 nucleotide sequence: TGTGCCAGCAGCTTTATTGACAGTAAAAACATTCAGTACTTC.

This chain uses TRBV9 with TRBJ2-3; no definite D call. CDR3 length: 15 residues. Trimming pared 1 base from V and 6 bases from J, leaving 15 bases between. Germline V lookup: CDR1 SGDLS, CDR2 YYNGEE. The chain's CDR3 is CASSVFETPLDTQYF. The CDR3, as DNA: TGTGCCAGCAGCGTATTCGAGACGCCGCTGGATACGCAGTATTTT.

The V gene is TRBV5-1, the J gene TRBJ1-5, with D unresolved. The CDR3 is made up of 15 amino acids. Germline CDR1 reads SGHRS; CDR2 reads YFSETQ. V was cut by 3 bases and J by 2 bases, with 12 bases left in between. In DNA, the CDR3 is TGCGCCAGCAGCTGGTTCCTGGTTGGCAATCAGCCCCAGCATTTT. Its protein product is CASSWFLVGNQPQHF. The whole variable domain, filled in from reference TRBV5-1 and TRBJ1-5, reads KAGVTQTPRYLIKTRGQQVTLSCSPISGHRSVSWYQQTPGQGLQFLFEYFSETQRNKGNFPGRFSGRQFSNSRSEMNVSTLELGDSALYLCASSWFLVGNQPQHFGDGTRLSIL.

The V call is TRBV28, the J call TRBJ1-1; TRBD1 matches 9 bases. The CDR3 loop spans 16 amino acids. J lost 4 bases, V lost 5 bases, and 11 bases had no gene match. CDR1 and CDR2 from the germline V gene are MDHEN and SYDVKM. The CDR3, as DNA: TGTGCCAGCAGTGAGACCGGGACAGGGTATAGCACTGAAGCTTTCTTT. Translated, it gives CASSETGTGYSTEAFF.

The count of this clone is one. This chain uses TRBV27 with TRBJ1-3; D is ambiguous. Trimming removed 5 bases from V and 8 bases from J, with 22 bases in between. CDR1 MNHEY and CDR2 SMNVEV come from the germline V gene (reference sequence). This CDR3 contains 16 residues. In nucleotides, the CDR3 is TGTGCCAGCAGTCCCCATGTGTGGATGTCTGCGGACACCATATATTTT. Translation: CASSPHVWMSADTIYF.

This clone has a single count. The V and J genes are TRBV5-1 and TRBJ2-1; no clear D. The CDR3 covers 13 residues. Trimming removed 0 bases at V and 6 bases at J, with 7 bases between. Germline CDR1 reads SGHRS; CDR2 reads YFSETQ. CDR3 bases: TGCGCCAGCAGCTTGGGAGGTATCAATGAGCAGTTCTTC. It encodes CASSLGGINEQFF.

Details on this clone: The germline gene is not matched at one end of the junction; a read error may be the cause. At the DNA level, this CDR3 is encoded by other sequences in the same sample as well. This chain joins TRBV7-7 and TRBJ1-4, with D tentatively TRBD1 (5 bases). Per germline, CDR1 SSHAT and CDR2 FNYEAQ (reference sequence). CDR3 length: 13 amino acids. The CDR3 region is CASSPDTNEKLFF. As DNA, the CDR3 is TGTGCTAGCAGCCCGGACACAAATGAAAAACTGTTTTTT.

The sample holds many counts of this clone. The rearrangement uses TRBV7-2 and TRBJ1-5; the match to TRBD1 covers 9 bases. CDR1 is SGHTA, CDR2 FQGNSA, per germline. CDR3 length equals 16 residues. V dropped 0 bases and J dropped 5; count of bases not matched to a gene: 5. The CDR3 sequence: CASSLAFTGGDQPQHF. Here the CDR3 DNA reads TGTGCCAGCAGCTTAGCTTTTACAGGGGGCGATCAGCCCCAGCATTTT.

CDR3: CASSQKGGLAGTYEQYF. The CDR3 nucleotides are TGCGCCAGCAGCCAAAAGGGGGGGCTAGCGGGAACCTACGAGCAGTACTTC. The chain employs TRBV4-1 and TRBJ2-7; 9 bases align to TRBD2. In germline, CDR1 is MGHRA, CDR2 YSYEKL. This CDR3 has 17 residues. V lost 2 bases and J lost 2; bases outside the gene matches: 10.

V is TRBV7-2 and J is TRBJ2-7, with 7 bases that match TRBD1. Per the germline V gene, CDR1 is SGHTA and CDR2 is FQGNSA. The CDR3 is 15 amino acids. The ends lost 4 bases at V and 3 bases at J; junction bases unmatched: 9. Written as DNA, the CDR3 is TGTGCCAGCAGCTCGACAGGGTTCGGAGGCTACGAGCAGTACTTC. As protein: CASSSTGFGGYEQYF.

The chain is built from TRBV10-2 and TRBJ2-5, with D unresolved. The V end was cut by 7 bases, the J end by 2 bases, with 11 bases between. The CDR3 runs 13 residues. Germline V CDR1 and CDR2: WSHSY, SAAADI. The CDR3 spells CASISDVQETQYF. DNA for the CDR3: TGCGCCAGCATTTCGGACGTTCAAGAGACCCAGTACTTC.

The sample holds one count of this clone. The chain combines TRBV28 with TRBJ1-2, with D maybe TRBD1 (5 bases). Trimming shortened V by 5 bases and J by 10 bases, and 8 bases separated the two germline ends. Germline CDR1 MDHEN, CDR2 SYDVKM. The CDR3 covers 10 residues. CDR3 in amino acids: CASSDRVYTF. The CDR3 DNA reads TGTGCCAGCAGTGACAGAGTCTACACCTTC.

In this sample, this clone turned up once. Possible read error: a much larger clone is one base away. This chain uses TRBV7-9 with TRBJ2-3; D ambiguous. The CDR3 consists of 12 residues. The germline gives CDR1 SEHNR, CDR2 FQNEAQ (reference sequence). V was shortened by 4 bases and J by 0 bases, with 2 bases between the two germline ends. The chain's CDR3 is CASSSSTDTQYF. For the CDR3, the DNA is TGTGCCAGCAGCTCTAGCACAGATACGCAGTATTTT.